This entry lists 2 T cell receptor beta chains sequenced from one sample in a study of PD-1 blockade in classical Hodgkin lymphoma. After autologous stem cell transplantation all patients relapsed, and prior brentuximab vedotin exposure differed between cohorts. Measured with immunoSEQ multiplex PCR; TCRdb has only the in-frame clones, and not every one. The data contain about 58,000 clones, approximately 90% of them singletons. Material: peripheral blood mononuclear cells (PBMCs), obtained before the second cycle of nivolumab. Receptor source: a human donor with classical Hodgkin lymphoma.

The CDR3 DNA sequence: TGCGCCAGCAGCCCTGGGACAAGGGATAATTCACCCCTCCACTTT. Translation gives CASSPGTRDNSPLHF. The V call is TRBV5-1, the J call TRBJ1-6; D is possibly TRBD1 (6 bases). The CDR3 is 15 amino acids. V lost 4 bases and J lost 5, with 13 bases in between. CDR1 and CDR2 from the germline V gene are SGHRS and YFSETQ. Full variable domain (rest looked up from reference TRBV5-1 and TRBJ1-6): KAGVTQTPRYLIKTRGQQVTLSCSPISGHRSVSWYQQTPGQGLQFLFEYFSETQRNKGNFPGRFSGRQFSNSRSEMNVSTLELGDSALYLCASSPGTRDNSPLHFGNGTRLTVT.

CDR3 loop: CASSTSGGHTDTQYF. The CDR3 bases are TGTGCCAGCAGTACTAGCGGGGGGCACACAGATACGCAGTATTTT. The chain combines TRBV5-8 with TRBJ2-3; TRBD2 matches at 12 bases. Germline trimming cut 5 bases from V and 2 bases from J; bases unmatched to any gene: 3. The CDR3 loop spans 15 amino acids. CDR1 and CDR2 (germline): SGHTS, YDEGEE.